The text below deals with one T cell receptor beta chain. Its specificity is not known. All of the isolated RNA was reverse transcribed, so expressed TCRB transcripts were sequenced. The method was immunoSEQ multiplex PCR; TCRdb's version includes in-frame clones alone and lacks a portion of them. The table has 620,000 or so clones, around 15% seen once. The CDR3 runs 14 residues. Germline CDR1 and CDR2: SGHVS and FQNEAQ. V was clipped by 3 bases and J by 2 bases; unmatched bases: 3. The sample originates from a study of beta chain features in type 1 diabetes. The study, taken as a whole, reports: Researchers reported that naive, central memory and Treg TCRB repertoires appeared more similar in patients than in healthy donors.

The V and J genes are TRBV7-8 and TRBJ1-2; 7 positions match TRBD1. The origin of this receptor is a man between 18 and 29 years old in good health. The sample was naive CD4+ T cells from blood. CDR3 residues: CASSFRTGNYGYTF. The DNA for the CDR3 is TGTGCCAGCAGCTTTCGGACAGGAAACTATGGCTACACCTTC.